This T cell receptor (beta chain) appears in the sequencing data of a study of metastatic and nonmetastatic thyroid tumors. The overall study: For malignant and benign thyroid patients, tumor or nodule tissue and blood were the sources whose repertoires were compared.

Regarding this clone: The antigen remains undetermined.

With MiXCR, TCRdb called clones anew from the PCR reads. The table has about 35,000 clones, approximately 20% seen once; the top ten hold 15% to 20%. Study outcomes and limitations: Reportedly, malignant thyroid tumors had significantly higher TCR beta diversity than benign nodules, in blood and tumor.

Each patient went into thyroid surgery without having received any treatment. The CDR3 covers 15 residues. V shed 6 bases, J shed 7 bases, and the junction held 9 bases outside the gene matches. Germline-derived CDR1 and CDR2 are MDHEN and SYDVKM. The TCR comes from a female donor with papillary thyroid cancer or a benign thyroid nodule (not recorded which). Some clones in this sample may be carry-over from other donors' samples. Input material: blood. The chain links TRBV28 to TRBJ2-7, with 13 bases matching TRBD2. CDR3 nucleotide sequence: TGTGCCAGCAGGGGACTAGCGGGACTCGGCTGGGAGCAGTACTTC. Translating gives CASRGLAGLGWEQYF.